Listed here are 11 T cell receptor beta chains from one sample, sequenced in a study of T cells in Graves' hyperthyroidism and ophthalmopathy. Authors of the study amplified TCR beta CDR3 regions from RNA transcripts. The TCR CDR3 first-round RT-PCR relied on the HTBI primer set. TCRdb re-called the multiplex PCR reads with MiXCR, one entry per CDR3 protein. The sample carries about 320,000 distinct CDR3 sequences, around a sixth recorded once. Sequencing input: blood. The origin of the receptors is a man in his thirties or forties with Graves' hyperthyroidism.

There are a few counts of this clonotype. This chain connects TRBV20-1 to TRBJ2-5; the D gene is possibly TRBD2 (8 bases). CDR3 length: 14 amino acids. V was clipped by 6 bases and J by 3 bases, with 17 bases between them. CDR1 and CDR2 from the germline V gene are DFQATT and SNEGSKA (reference sequence). DNA of the CDR3: TGCAGTGCCCCCCGGGGGGGGACAGAAGAGACCCAGTACTTC. Translated: CSAPRGGTEETQYF.

This clonotype has ten or more counts. V is TRBV3-1 and J is TRBJ1-1, with D uncertain. The germline V gene encodes CDR1 LGHDT and CDR2 YNNKEL (reference sequence). This CDR3 comprises 13 residues. With 4 bases removed from V and 8 bases from J, the gap between germline ends came to 14 bases. The CDR3 DNA sequence: TGTGCCAGCAGCCCTAGAAGGTCAAGCGAAGCTTTCTTT. Protein: CASSPRRSSEAFF.

The chain joins TRBV20-1 to TRBJ2-1; D is ambiguous. The CDR3 runs 15 residues. V shed 5 bases and J shed 0 bases, with 14 bases lying between them. The V gene's germline CDR1 is DFQATT and CDR2 SNEGSKA (reference sequence). Here the CDR3 reads CSAAEHKSSYNEQFF. The CDR3 bases are TGCAGTGCTGCGGAACACAAGAGCTCCTACAATGAGCAGTTCTTC.

CDR3: CASSLVSTTYEQYF. The CDR3 region has the DNA TGTGCCAGCAGCTTAGTCTCAACCACCTACGAGCAGTACTTC. The chain has TRBV7-9 and TRBJ2-7; D unresolved. The CDR3 extends over 14 amino acids. The V and J ends lost 1 base and 2 bases respectively, with 9 bases between them. Germline assignment: CDR1 SEHNR and CDR2 FQNEAQ (reference sequence). Looking up the rest from reference TRBV7-9 and TRBJ2-7 gives the full variable domain: DTGVSQNPRHKITKRGQNVTFRCDPISEHNRLYWYRQTLGQGPEFLTYFQNEAQLEKSRLLSDRFSAERPKGSFSTLEIQRTEQGDSAMYLCASSLVSTTYEQYFGPGTRLTVT.

The chain has TRBV12-3 or TRBV12-4 and TRBJ1-1; TRBD1 matches 7 bases. CDR3 size: 13 residues. The J segment lost 7 bases and the V segment lost 8 bases, leaving 10 bases of the junction unmatched. The CDR3 protein is CASSRTGPNEAFF. The CDR3 DNA sequence: TGTGCCAGCTCGAGGACAGGCCCCAATGAAGCTTTCTTT.

V usage is TRBV11-2 and J usage is TRBJ1-1; TRBD1 matches 7 bases. CDR3 length: 16 residues. J gave up 1 base and V 3 bases, and 8 bases lay outside the gene matches. The V gene's germline CDR1 is SGHAT and CDR2 FQNNGV. In DNA, the CDR3 is TGTGCCAGCAGCTTCTACAGGGGCCCACGGAACACTGAAGCTTTCTTT. This translates into CASSFYRGPRNTEAFF.

This clonotype was observed at least ten times. This sequence joins TRBV18 and TRBJ2-3; no clear D gene. The germline V gene encodes CDR1 KGHSH and CDR2 LQKENI. The CDR3 covers 14 residues. V shed 3 bases and J shed 2 bases, with 9 bases lying between them. CDR3 nucleotides: TGTGCCAGCTCACCCTCGCCTAACACAGATACGCAGTATTTT. Protein: CASSPSPNTDTQYF.

The chain couples TRBV5-1 to TRBJ2-3, with TRBD2 matching 9 bases. Germline CDR1 is SGHRS and CDR2 is YFSETQ. This CDR3 is built from 16 residues. V trimming: 0 bases; J trimming: 5 bases; junction bases outside the gene matches: 7. The CDR3 sequence is CASSLVGSGSLDTQYF. CDR3 nucleotides: TGCGCCAGCAGCTTGGTGGGTAGCGGGAGTTTAGATACGCAGTATTTT.

This clonotype was observed a few times. J is TRBJ2-7 and V is TRBV28; TRBD1 agrees at 8 bases. The junction had 9 bases not matched to a gene; V was cut back by 8 bases and J by 6 bases. The CDR3 sequence is 13 residues long. Germline CDR1 reads MDHEN; CDR2 reads SYDVKM. The CDR3, as DNA: TGTGCCAGCGACGTGACAGGGGCGGTCGAGCAGTACTTC. Protein sequence: CASDVTGAVEQYF. Based on the CDR3 plus reference TRBV28 and TRBJ2-7, the full variable domain is DVKVTQSSRYLVKRTGEKVFLECVQDMDHENMFWYRQDPGLGLRLIYFSYDVKMKEKGDIPEGYSVSREKKERFSLILESASTNQTSMYLCASDVTGAVEQYFGPGTRLTVT.

In this sample, this clonotype turned up a few times. The CDR3 region has the DNA TGTGCCAGCAGTTACTACGCGACTAGAACTCAGGGGGCAGATACGCAGTATTTT. As protein: CASSYYATRTQGADTQYF. V is TRBV6-5 and J is TRBJ2-3, with D perhaps matching TRBD1 (7 bases). Germline CDR1 and CDR2: MNHEY and SVGAGI. The CDR3 spans 18 residues. The ends were cut back, 1 base at V and 4 bases at J, with 21 bases in the middle.

Concerning this clonotype: This may stem from a read error, because a much larger clone lies one nucleotide away. V and J are TRBV7-6 and TRBJ2-7; D not resolved. Trimming took 3 bases from V and 3 from J, leaving 15 bases between them. Germline loops: CDR1 SGHVS, CDR2 FNYEAQ. The CDR3 has 15 residues. CDR3 nucleotides: TGTGCCAGCAGCTTTATCGAGACGGCGGTCTACGAGCAGTACTTC. It encodes CASSFIETAVYEQYF.